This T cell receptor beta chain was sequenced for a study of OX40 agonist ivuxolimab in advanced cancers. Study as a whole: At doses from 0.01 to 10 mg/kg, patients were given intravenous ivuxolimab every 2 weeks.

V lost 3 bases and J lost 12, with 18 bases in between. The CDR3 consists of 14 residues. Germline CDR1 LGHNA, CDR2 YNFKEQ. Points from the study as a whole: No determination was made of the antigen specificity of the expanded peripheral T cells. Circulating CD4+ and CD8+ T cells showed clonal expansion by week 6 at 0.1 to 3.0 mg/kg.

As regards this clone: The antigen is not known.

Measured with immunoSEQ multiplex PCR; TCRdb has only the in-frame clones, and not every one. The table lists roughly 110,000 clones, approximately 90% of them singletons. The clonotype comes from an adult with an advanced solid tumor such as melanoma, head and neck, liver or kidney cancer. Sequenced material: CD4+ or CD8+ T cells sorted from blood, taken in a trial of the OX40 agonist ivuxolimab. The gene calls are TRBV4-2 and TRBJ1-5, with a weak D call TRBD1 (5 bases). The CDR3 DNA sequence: TGTGCCAGCAGCCAGGTCGGGGGGGAAAGGATCCAGCATTTT. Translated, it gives CASSQVGGERIQHF.